Below, 18 T cell receptor beta chains from the same sample are listed, as sequenced in a study of cytomegalovirus exposure and HLA in healthy donors. Primers included in the PCR were 60 Vbeta and 13 Jbeta primers. TCRdb's table, derived via immunoSEQ multiplex PCR, lists solely in-frame clones and lacks some. The data show about 130,000 clones, around four fifths seen once. The sample taken for sequencing was PBMCs. The origin of the receptors is a boy between 10 and 17 years old in good health and CMV-seronegative.

The chain carries TRBV15 and TRBJ2-1, with D maybe TRBD1 (5 bases). The CDR3 runs to 13 residues. Germline V CDR1 and CDR2: LNHNV, YYDKDF (reference sequence). With 0 bases removed from V and 8 bases from J, the gap between germline ends came to 8 bases. Here the CDR3 DNA reads TGTGCCACCAGCAGAGATCCAGGGTATGAGCAGTTCTTC. As protein: CATSRDPGYEQFF.

V usage is TRBV4-3 and J usage is TRBJ2-3; maybe TRBD1 (6 bases). CDR3 length: 14 amino acids. V lost 4 bases and J 6 bases, leaving 14 bases between the germline ends. The germline V gene has CDR1 LGHNA and CDR2 YSLEER. CDR3 loop: CASSPTGFRDTQYF. CDR3 coding DNA: TGCGCCAGCAGCCCAACAGGGTTCAGGGATACGCAGTATTTT.

J is TRBJ2-1 and V is TRBV6-5; a weak D match, TRBD2 (5 bases). Germline V CDR1 and CDR2: MNHEY, SVGAGI. This CDR3 spans 14 amino acids. V shed 8 bases and J shed 8 bases, with 19 bases lying between them. The DNA of the CDR3 is TGTGCCAGCCAAGGGCAGGCTAGCTCTTATGAGCAGTTCTTC. It is translated as CASQGQASSYEQFF.

The chain is built from TRBV27 and TRBJ2-3; a possible D gene is TRBD1 (6 bases). From germline, CDR1 is MNHEY and CDR2 SMNVEV (reference sequence). V was clipped by 3 bases and J by 5 bases, with 15 bases between them. The CDR3 covers 15 residues. The CDR3 loop is CASSFDRRPQDTQYF. CDR3 nucleotide sequence: TGTGCCAGCAGTTTCGACAGGAGACCGCAAGATACGCAGTATTTT.

In its sample, this clone was seen once. The chain links TRBV7-9 to TRBJ2-7, with TRBD1 matching 7 bases. The CDR3 sequence is 14 residues long. Per the germline V gene, CDR1 is SEHNR and CDR2 is FQNEAQ (reference sequence). V was clipped by 1 base and J by 4 bases; unmatched bases: 4. CDR3 loop: CASSLGQGMYEQYF. Here the CDR3 DNA reads TGTGCCAGCAGCTTAGGACAGGGAATGTACGAGCAGTACTTC.

The J gene is TRBJ1-5, the V gene TRBV27, with a weak D call TRBD1 (5 bases). Deletions cut 4 bases from V and 0 bases from J, with 16 bases between. CDR3 length: 17 amino acids. Germline V gives CDR1 MNHEY, CDR2 SMNVEV (reference sequence). The CDR3 region is CASSSGMGGSSNQPQHF. As DNA, the CDR3 is TGTGCCAGCAGTTCGGGAATGGGGGGGAGTAGCAATCAGCCCCAGCATTTT.

CDR3 region: CASSLGGYQETQYF. CDR3 bases: TGTGCCAGCAGCTTAGGAGGGTACCAAGAGACCCAGTACTTC. The chain recombines TRBV5-5 with TRBJ2-5, with a tentative D call TRBD2 (6 bases). CDR1 is SGHKS, CDR2 YYEKEE, per germline (reference sequence). Trimming stripped 2 bases from V and 0 bases from J, with 8 bases between. The CDR3 sequence is 14 residues long.

V and J are TRBV4-2 and TRBJ1-1; the D is unclear. CDR1 LGHNA and CDR2 YNFKEQ come from the germline V gene. The germline V and J ends were trimmed by 0 bases and 7 bases, with 6 bases remaining between them. CDR3 length: 12 residues. In DNA form, the CDR3 reads TGTGCCAGCAGCCAAGAGGGCCGTGAAGCTTTCTTT. It codes for CASSQEGREAFF.

The CDR3 is CASRQDRGREAFF. In DNA form, the CDR3 reads TGCGCCAGCAGACAGGACAGGGGGCGGGAAGCTTTCTTT. The chain uses TRBV4-1 and TRBJ1-1; the match to TRBD1 covers 11 bases. CDR3 length: 13 amino acids. The germline CDR1 and CDR2 sequences are MGHRA and YSYEKL. V gave up 6 bases and J gave up 8 bases; unmatched junction bases: 5.

The J gene is TRBJ2-2, the V gene TRBV5-1; 15 nucleotides align to TRBD2. Germline V gene lookup returns CDR1 SGHRS and CDR2 YFSETQ. The ends lost 0 bases at V and 0 bases at J; junction bases unmatched: 0. This CDR3 is 18 amino acids long. In nucleotides, the CDR3 is TGCGCCAGCAGCTTGGGGACTAGCGGGAGGGCGAACACCGGGGAGCTGTTTTTT. It translates to CASSLGTSGRANTGELFF.

The V gene is TRBV5-1, the J gene TRBJ1-2; a weak D match, TRBD1 (6 bases). The V gene lost 3 bases and the J gene lost 0 bases, with 12 bases spanning the gap. Per germline, CDR1 SGHRS and CDR2 YFSETQ. This CDR3 is built from 15 residues. CDR3 sequence reads: CASSSDRPANYGYTF. CDR3 nucleotide sequence: TGCGCCAGCAGCTCCGACAGGCCTGCTAACTATGGCTACACCTTC.

The V call is TRBV18, the J call TRBJ2-7; D is unresolved. Germline CDR1 and CDR2: KGHSH and LQKENI. The V end lost 3 bases, the J end lost 1 base, and 10 bases lay between the germline ends. The CDR3 totals 14 residues. CDR3 DNA sequence: TGTGCCAGCTCACCCGGGTCCTTTTCCTACGAGCAGTACTTC. Translated, it gives CASSPGSFSYEQYF.

This clone was found once. This chain connects TRBV5-8 to TRBJ2-1; 11 nucleotides agree with TRBD2. Germline V gives CDR1 SGHTS, CDR2 YDEGEE. Trimming removed 1 base from V and 14 bases from J; junction bases left unmatched: 8. The CDR3 has 14 residues. The CDR3 bases are TGTGCCAGCAGCTTGAGCCTAGCGGGAGGTGACGAGTTCTTC. The encoded protein is CASSLSLAGGDEFF.

The chain is built from TRBV4-1 and TRBJ1-3; 8 bases match TRBD1. The CDR3 contains 16 residues. The V gene's germline CDR1 is MGHRA and CDR2 YSYEKL. With V trimmed by 5 bases and J by 4 bases, 10 bases remained unmatched. The CDR3 region has the DNA TGCGCCAGCAGCTTAGGACAGGGATCGACCGGAAACACCATATATTTT. It specifies CASSLGQGSTGNTIYF.

A few counts support this clone. J is TRBJ2-5 and V is TRBV7-3; TRBD2 aligns across 7 bases. Germline V gene lookup returns CDR1 SGHTA and CDR2 FQGTGA. V was pared by 0 bases and J by 0 bases, with 7 bases of the junction left unmatched. This CDR3 has 17 residues. Written as DNA, the CDR3 is TGTGCCAGCAGCTTAACGGCTAGCGGAGGGTACCAAGAGACCCAGTACTTC. Its translation is CASSLTASGGYQETQYF.

In DNA, the CDR3 is TGCAGCGTTGAAGAGCGGGCCACAGATACGCAGTATTTT. This sequence encodes CSVEERATDTQYF. The chain uses TRBV29-1 and TRBJ2-3, with D possibly TRBD2 on 5 matching bases. The CDR3 covers 13 residues. Germline loops: CDR1 SQVTM, CDR2 ANQGSEA. Trimming removed 0 bases at V and 2 bases at J, with 6 bases between.

This clone has just a few counts. The chain uses TRBV7-7 and TRBJ2-3; perhaps TRBD2 as D (6 bases). This CDR3 spans 14 amino acids. Germline assignment: CDR1 SSHAT and CDR2 FNYEAQ (reference sequence). The V gene lost 6 bases and the J gene lost 4 bases, with 14 bases spanning the gap. The CDR3 DNA is TGTGCCAGCAGTACCGGGGGTCCCGCAGATACGCAGTATTTT. Amino acids: CASSTGGPADTQYF.

This clone turned up a few times. This sequence joins TRBV5-4 and TRBJ1-1; the D is unclear. This CDR3 spans 14 amino acids. Trimming shortened V by 1 base and J by 5 bases, and 12 bases separated the two germline ends. Per germline, CDR1 SGHNT and CDR2 YYREEE (reference sequence). This chain's CDR3 is CASSLILRETEAFF. CDR3 sequence (DNA): TGTGCCAGCAGCTTGATATTAAGGGAGACTGAAGCTTTCTTT.